The rows below give T cell receptor beta chains drawn from one sample of a study of shared clonotypes between healthy human individuals. Generated by immunoSEQ multiplex PCR, the TCRdb table keeps only in-frame clones and is missing some. The sample has about 2.4 million clones, around nine tenths seen once. The sample was naive CD4+ T cells sorted from blood. Source of these receptors: a man younger than 35 in good health. CDR3s include the opening cysteine and the closing phenylalanine or tryptophan. The D gene is left open where the match is weak. Clone size is given for some rows only: seen once, a few or many times, or a class if the clone is expanded.

d_gene: TRBD1; j_gene: TRBJ1-6; v_gene: TRBV11-2; abundance: .; CDR3nt: TGTGCCAGCAGCTTAGTCGGGACAGGGAATTCACCCCTCCACTTT; CDR3aa: CASSLVGTGNSPLHF
d_gene: TRBD1; j_gene: TRBJ2-3; v_gene: TRBV10-3; abundance: .; CDR3nt: TGTGCCGCCTCCGGGACAGCTACCAACACAGATACGCAGTATTTT; CDR3aa: CAASGTATNTDTQYF
d_gene: .; j_gene: TRBJ2-1; v_gene: TRBV5-1; abundance: .; CDR3nt: TGCGCCAGCAGCGCCAGACGGAATGAGCAGTTCTTC; CDR3aa: CASSARRNEQFF
d_gene: .; j_gene: TRBJ2-4; v_gene: TRBV6-1; abundance: .; CDR3nt: TGTGCCAGCAGTGAAGTATGGGAAAACATTCAGTACTTC; CDR3aa: CASSEVWENIQYF
d_gene: TRBD1; j_gene: TRBJ2-3; v_gene: TRBV7-2; abundance: .; CDR3nt: TGTGCCAGCAGCTTAGTCGGGACAGGGGGCGTAGATACGCAGTATTTT; CDR3aa: CASSLVGTGGVDTQYF
d_gene: .; j_gene: TRBJ2-5; v_gene: TRBV5-1; abundance: .; CDR3nt: TGCGCCAGCAGAAGGGGGTACCAAGAGACCCAGTACTTC; CDR3aa: CASRRGYQETQYF
d_gene: TRBD2; j_gene: TRBJ2-5; v_gene: TRBV5-8; abundance: .; CDR3nt: TGTGCCAGCCAAAGTGGGACTAGTTGGGAGACCCAGTACTTC; CDR3aa: CASQSGTSWETQYF
d_gene: .; j_gene: TRBJ1-2; v_gene: TRBV7-6; abundance: .; CDR3nt: TGTGCCAGCAGCTCGTCAGGATATGGCTACACCTTC; CDR3aa: CASSSSGYGYTF
d_gene: .; j_gene: TRBJ2-5; v_gene: TRBV28; abundance: .; CDR3nt: TGTGCCAGCAGCCGGACAGCACAAGAGACCCAGTACTTC; CDR3aa: CASSRTAQETQYF
d_gene: TRBD1; j_gene: TRBJ2-7; v_gene: TRBV6-5; abundance: once; CDR3nt: TGTGCCAGCAGTTACTCGGGGGGACAGGGAACCTACGAGCAGTACTTC; CDR3aa: CASSYSGGQGTYEQYF
d_gene: .; j_gene: TRBJ1-5; v_gene: TRBV6-5; abundance: .; CDR3nt: TGTGCCAGCAGTTCCACTCCGGGACAGCCCCAGCATTTT; CDR3aa: CASSSTPGQPQHF